This T cell receptor (beta chain) was sequenced during a study of OX40 agonist ivuxolimab in advanced cancers. Study at large: People who had prior anti-PD-1, anti-PD-L1 or anti-CTLA-4 therapy could take part, and around 39% had some. Study findings and constraints: Among expanded peripheral T cells, antigen specificity went undetermined.

Comments on this clone: Its antigen is undetermined.

Only in-frame clones appear in the TCRdb table, and some are missing; sequencing was by immunoSEQ multiplex PCR. The sample shows 60,000 to 65,000 clones, approximately 83% of them seen only once. The germline V gene encodes CDR1 SNHLY and CDR2 FYNNEI. V lost 10 bases, J lost 2 bases, and 12 bases lay in between. The CDR3 consists of 13 residues. The chain is built from TRBV2 and TRBJ2-1; no reliable D call. The material sequenced was CD4+ or CD8+ T cells sorted from blood, taken in a trial of the OX40 agonist ivuxolimab. The clonotype comes from an adult with an advanced solid tumor such as melanoma, head and neck, liver or kidney cancer. CDR3 nucleotide sequence: TGTGCCACCAGGTCCGGAGCCTACAATGAGCAGTTCTTC. This gives the protein CATRSGAYNEQFF.